The present entry profiles one T cell receptor (beta chain) with its context. The antigen is not known. V lost 3 bases and J lost 10; bases outside the gene matches: 11. The CDR3 length is 15 residues. CDR1 SGDLS and CDR2 YYNGEE come from the germline V gene. The sample is drawn from a study of human thymus T cells. Findings and limits, study-wide: Blood and thymic repertoires both appeared biased in V and J gene usage. Thymic repertoires from unrelated individuals overlapped highly, related research reported.

Sequencing was performed with immunoSEQ multiplex PCR; in TCRdb, only in-frame clones are kept and a portion is missing. The sample yields fewer than 85,000 clones, 95% seen once. Resections were taken during corrective heart surgery, and the thymus tissue came from these. Serving as donors were healthy Finnish infants, each of whom was having open corrective surgery for congenital heart defects. The chain joins TRBV9 to TRBJ2-1; 9 bases line up with TRBD1. This TCR was recovered from a girl under three years old with a congenital heart defect but otherwise immunologically healthy. Sequencing input: thymus tissue. The CDR3 DNA sequence: TGTGCCAGCAGCGAGAGCGGGACAGGGCTGGAAGAGCAGTTCTTC. Encoded protein: CASSESGTGLEEQFF. Complete variable domain (other parts from reference TRBV9 and TRBJ2-1): DSGVTQTPKHLITATGQRVTLRCSPRSGDLSVYWYQQSLDQGLQFLIQYYNGEERAKGNILERFSAQQFPDLHSELNLSSLELGDSALYFCASSESGTGLEEQFFGPGTRLTVL.